This T cell receptor (beta chain) emerged from a study of identical twins. V lost 4 bases to trimming and J lost 4 bases; unmatched junction nucleotides: 8. In germline, CDR1 is LGHNA, CDR2 YNFKEQ. This CDR3 has 17 residues. MiXCR, run by TCRdb on the 5' RACE reads, gives a single entry per CDR3 protein. The sample lists roughly 570,000 distinct CDR3 sequences; over 8.5% were seen once. This clonotype occurred a few times. These same records also appear under a second study, on yellow fever vaccine responses in identical twins.

This rearrangement joins TRBV4-2 to TRBJ2-6; 9 nucleotides agree with TRBD1. The sequence came from a woman between 18 and 29 years old in good health. The specimen was PBMCs. CDR3 in amino acids: CASSPGQGTTGANVLTF. CDR3 bases: TGTGCCAGCAGCCCAGGACAGGGGACGACGGGGGCCAACGTCCTGACTTTC.